These T cell receptor beta chains were read from a single sample in a study of response to subunit inactivated influenza vaccine. Each CDR3 protein is one row after TCRdb ran MiXCR on the RT-PCR reads. The repertoire has roughly 550,000 distinct CDR3 sequences, roughly 25% of them found once; the top ten carry 2.5% to 3%. This same sample was also taken into another study, of T cells expressing NK-cell markers.

Sample: CD4+ T cells sorted from PBMCs, taken 11 to 12 days after vaccination. Receptors originate from a man aged 50 or older who received an inactivated influenza vaccine. CDR3s leave out the opening cysteine and the closing phenylalanine or tryptophan. Some rows have no size entry. The others give once, few or many, or a class for an expanded clone.

J gene | V gene | clone size | CDR3 protein
TRBJ1-1 | TRBV7-2 | NA | ASSLRTGDPEAF
TRBJ1-2 | TRBV12-3/TRBV12-4 | few | ASSFANRGGYT
TRBJ1-2 | TRBV7-2 | NA | ASTPGRENYGYT
TRBJ1-4 | TRBV28 | few | ASSFQNARGGLF
TRBJ1-5 | TRBV6-1 | few | ASKTGPNQPQH
TRBJ1-4 | TRBV20-1 | NA | SEFGPNEKLF
TRBJ2-2 | TRBV12-3/TRBV12-4 | few | ASTLLIDHRGPPNTGELF
TRBJ1-1 | TRBV5-1 | NA | ASSLLVGTVNTEAF
TRBJ2-3 | TRBV2 | few | ASIAVARTDTQY
TRBJ1-1 | TRBV7-9 | NA | ASSLNNRGGTEAF
TRBJ2-7 | TRBV20-1 | NA | SASPSAGLVYEQY
TRBJ2-3 | TRBV5-1 | NA | ASSFQGRYTDTQY
TRBJ2-3 | TRBV20-1 | few | SARSLRRFTDTQY
TRBJ2-4 | TRBV30 | NA | AWSAGVAGERYIKNIQY
TRBJ2-5 | TRBV7-2 | NA | ASSPRLGAGETQY
TRBJ1-1 | TRBV12-3/TRBV12-4 | few | ASSFRSRGAEAF
TRBJ2-7 | TRBV20-1 | few | SVLAGTYEQY
TRBJ2-2 | TRBV15 | NA | ATSGRDPNTGELF
TRBJ2-3 | TRBV28 | NA | ASSLLGLEATDTQY
TRBJ1-1 | TRBV12-3/TRBV12-4 | NA | ASSEQWTEAF
TRBJ2-7 | TRBV20-1 | NA | SARDGYSYEQY
TRBJ2-4 | TRBV29-1 | many | SASGGTTRNIQY
TRBJ2-6 | TRBV20-1 | few | SARPRTGNSGANVLT
TRBJ2-2 | TRBV29-1 | few | SVVPRARTGELF
TRBJ2-1 | TRBV5-1 | few | ASRFTVGAANEQF
TRBJ1-2 | TRBV7-2 | many | ASSSRGGYT
TRBJ2-1 | TRBV6-1 | few | ASSPLPGQGINEQF
TRBJ1-2 | TRBV6-5 | NA | ASSYSGEVYGYT
TRBJ2-7 | TRBV20-1 | NA | SARVRVLGYEQY